These 25 T cell receptor beta chains were sequenced from one sample in a study of shared clonotypes between healthy human individuals. The repertoire was sequenced with immunoSEQ multiplex PCR; TCRdb's copy has only in-frame clones and lacks some. Of approximately 1.4 million clones listed, around 98% were seen once; the top ten hold approximately 0.45%. Source material: naive CD4+ T cells sorted from blood. As for subset: CD45RA+ positively selected. These receptors were collected from a young man in good health.

In this sample, this clone turned up once. The chain joins TRBV28 to TRBJ2-7, with 9 bases identical to TRBD2. Per the germline V gene, CDR1 is MDHEN and CDR2 is SYDVKM. V trimming: 3 bases; J trimming: 2 bases; junction bases outside the gene matches: 8. This CDR3 is 16 amino acids long. CDR3 DNA: TGTGCCAGCAGTTTCTTGTCTAGCGGGATAACCTACGAGCAGTACTTC. This gives the protein CASSFLSSGITYEQYF.

V is TRBV9 and J is TRBJ1-2, with D possibly TRBD1 on 5 matching bases. The CDR3 loop spans 14 amino acids. With 0 bases removed from V and 2 bases from J, the gap between germline ends came to 8 bases. CDR1 and CDR2 from the germline V gene are SGDLS and YYNGEE. The CDR3 DNA sequence: TGTGCCAGCAGCGTAGGGGGCCAAAACTATGGCTACACCTTC. Its translation: CASSVGGQNYGYTF.

The chain uses TRBV19 and TRBJ2-7; TRBD2 matches at 9 bases. There are 16 residues in the CDR3. V dropped 4 bases and J dropped 3; count of bases not matched to a gene: 10. Germline lookup yields CDR1 LNHDA and CDR2 SQIVND (reference sequence). The CDR3 DNA follows: TGTGCCAGTAGTACGTACTATAGCGGGAGAGACTACGAGCAGTACTTC. It translates to CASSTYYSGRDYEQYF.

This rearrangement joins TRBV7-8 to TRBJ2-2; TRBD2 matches 16 bases. The CDR3 consists of 21 residues. V lost 1 base, J lost 3 bases, and 11 bases stayed unmatched. Looked up from germline, CDR1 is SGHVS and CDR2 is FQNEAQ. CDR3 sequence: CASSLVGLAGGPSWDTGELFF. For the CDR3, the DNA is TGTGCCAGCAGCTTAGTGGGACTAGCGGGAGGGCCATCTTGGGACACCGGGGAGCTGTTTTTT.

This chain links TRBV19 with TRBJ2-7; TRBD1 aligns across 11 bases. The CDR3 totals 14 residues. V shed 9 bases and J 2 bases; nucleotides not matched to a gene: 6. CDR1 and CDR2 (germline): LNHDA, SQIVND (reference sequence). The CDR3, as DNA: TGTGCCAGCCGGACAGGGGGCCCGCCCTACGAGCAGTACTTC. This codes for CASRTGGPPYEQYF.

The V and J genes are TRBV7-9 and TRBJ2-7; weak D call: TRBD1 (6 bases). The V gene lost 5 bases and the J gene lost 3 bases, with 20 bases spanning the gap. The CDR3 loop spans 16 amino acids. The germline CDR1 and CDR2 sequences are SEHNR and FQNEAQ (reference sequence). This CDR3 reads CASSPWGTGNSYEQYF. The CDR3 bases are TGTGCCAGCAGCCCTTGGGGTACAGGGAATAGCTACGAGCAGTACTTC.

The CDR3 DNA sequence: TGCGCCAGCAGCCCGACAGGGGACGATCAAGAGACCCAGTACTTC. As protein: CASSPTGDDQETQYF. V gene TRBV5-1 combines with J gene TRBJ2-5; 8 positions match TRBD1. CDR1 and CDR2 (germline): SGHRS, YFSETQ. Unmatched junction bases numbered 7, after V lost 4 bases and J lost 2 bases. There are 15 residues in the CDR3.

This rearrangement joins TRBV11-3 to TRBJ2-7, with 14 nucleotides matching TRBD2. CDR1 and CDR2 from the germline V gene are SGHNT and YENEEA. This CDR3 has 16 amino acids. Trimming removed 5 bases from V and 6 bases from J; junction bases left unmatched: 9. The DNA of the CDR3 is TGTGCCAGCAGCCTGGGACTAGCGGGAGAGTTTGCCGAGCAGTACTTC. Translated: CASSLGLAGEFAEQYF.

DNA for the CDR3: TGTGCCACCTTCCTCGGACACTGGAACACTGAAGCTTTCTTT. Translated: CATFLGHWNTEAFF. The chain links TRBV7-8 to TRBJ1-1; D may be TRBD1 (5 bases). CDR1 SGHVS and CDR2 FQNEAQ come from the germline V gene. This CDR3 is 14 amino acids long. V dropped 10 bases and J dropped 1 base, with 16 bases sitting between them.

This chain links TRBV10-1 with TRBJ1-3; no clear D. CDR1 and CDR2 (germline): WNHNN, SYGVQD (reference sequence). The CDR3 covers 14 residues. Trimming left V 2 bases short and J 3 bases short, with 8 bases between. CDR3 protein: CASSEDPLGNTIYF. CDR3 DNA sequence: TGCGCCAGCAGTGAGGATCCCCTTGGAAACACCATATATTTT.

CDR3 nucleotides: TGCGCCAGCAGCCCGGAAGGGGTTGAGACCCAGTACTTC. It codes for CASSPEGVETQYF. This chain joins TRBV5-1 and TRBJ2-5; weak D call: TRBD1 (5 bases). The germline gives CDR1 SGHRS, CDR2 YFSETQ. The CDR3 length is 13 residues. Between the trimmed V and J ends, which lost 4 bases and 5 bases, there was a span of 12 bases.

V gene TRBV28 combines with J gene TRBJ1-4; D unclear. Germline CDR1 is MDHEN and CDR2 is SYDVKM. This CDR3 comprises 16 residues. V lost 10 bases and J lost 0, with 18 bases in between. The CDR3 bases are TGTGCCACCTCGAGGTGGCAGCATGCAACTAATGAAAAACTGTTTTTT. Translated: CATSRWQHATNEKLFF.

This chain links TRBV2 with TRBJ1-1, with a weak D call TRBD1 (5 bases). The CDR3 contains 13 residues. The V end lost 7 bases, the J end lost 1 base, and 10 bases lay between the germline ends. Germline V gene lookup returns CDR1 SNHLY and CDR2 FYNNEI. In DNA, the CDR3 is TGTGCCAGCATCCCCAGGGAGAACACTGAAGCTTTCTTT. This gives the protein CASIPRENTEAFF.

The chain has TRBV30 and TRBJ2-1; 10 bases align to TRBD2. The junction had 9 bases not matched to a gene; V was cut back by 1 base and J by 9 bases. The germline V gene encodes CDR1 GTSNPN and CDR2 SVGIG (reference sequence). This CDR3 has 15 residues. The DNA of the CDR3 is TGTGCCTGGAGTGGAGGGCTAGCGGGAGCTTCTGAGCAGTTCTTC. Its protein is CAWSGGLAGASEQFF.

The sample holds one count of this clone. The chain is built from TRBV4-1 and TRBJ2-5; D uncertain. This CDR3 region has 15 residues. V lost 4 bases to trimming and J lost 2 bases, with 14 bases between them. Germline values: CDR1 MGHRA, CDR2 YSYEKL. CDR3 DNA: TGCGCCAGCAGCCGAGACCGGATCTCACAAGAGACCCAGTACTTC. Protein: CASSRDRISQETQYF.

This chain joins TRBV5-4 and TRBJ2-7, with unresolved D. From germline, CDR1 is SGHNT and CDR2 YYREEE (reference sequence). This CDR3 region has 14 residues. Trimming left V 9 bases short and J 2 bases short, with 18 bases between. DNA for the CDR3: TGTGCCACTAAACCCCTGGGCGTCGCCTACGAGCAGTACTTC. It codes for CATKPLGVAYEQYF.

The V and J genes are TRBV7-6 and TRBJ2-5, with a possible D match to TRBD2 (7 bases). The CDR3 is 17 residues long. Germline values: CDR1 SGHVS, CDR2 FNYEAQ. Trimming shortened V by 5 bases and J by 7 bases, and 26 bases separated the two germline ends. CDR3 nucleotides: TGTGCCAGCAGCCCGAGGCCATTTAGCGGGCCCAGGGGGACCCAGTACTTC. This gives the protein CASSPRPFSGPRGTQYF.

The chain couples TRBV19 to TRBJ1-4; D not resolved. The CDR3 spans 14 residues. CDR1 LNHDA and CDR2 SQIVND come from the germline V gene (reference sequence). Trimming removed 6 bases from V and 0 bases from J, with 8 bases in between. The CDR3 region has the DNA TGTGCCAGTAGACCAGATCCAACTAATGAAAAACTGTTTTTT. Encoded protein: CASRPDPTNEKLFF.

This chain uses TRBV6-4 with TRBJ1-2; 12 bases align to TRBD1. Germline V gives CDR1 MRHNA, CDR2 SNTAGT. V lost 5 bases and J lost 5; bases outside the gene matches: 6. The length of the CDR3 is 15 residues. CDR3 DNA: TGTGCCAGCAGTCCCGGGACAGGGGGCAGGTATGGCTACACCTTC. Translation gives CASSPGTGGRYGYTF.

The CDR3, as DNA: TGTGCCAGCAGTGAGACCCCCCCGTCCTACGAGCAGTACTTC. Translation: CASSETPPSYEQYF. This sequence joins TRBV6-1 and TRBJ2-7; D is undetermined. Looked up from germline, CDR1 is MNHNS and CDR2 is SASEGT. The CDR3 spans 14 residues. V was pared by 3 bases and J by 1 base, with 10 bases between.

The gene calls are TRBV18 and TRBJ1-2; 7 positions agree with TRBD1. The CDR3 length is 15 residues. V trimming: 5 bases; J trimming: 4 bases; junction bases outside the gene matches: 10. Germline-derived CDR1 and CDR2 are KGHSH and LQKENI. CDR3 sequence reads: CASSTTRQGGYGYTF. CDR3 sequence (DNA): TGTGCCAGCTCAACGACCAGACAGGGTGGCTATGGCTACACCTTC.

V gene TRBV7-2 combines with J gene TRBJ1-4; no clear D gene. CDR1 is SGHTA, CDR2 FQGNSA, per germline. The CDR3 runs 18 residues. The V end lost 1 base, the J end lost 8 bases, and 23 bases lay between the germline ends. The CDR3 reads CASSLVGRRDKSGEKLFF. DNA for the CDR3: TGTGCCAGCAGCTTAGTTGGTCGTCGAGATAAGTCAGGAGAAAAACTGTTTTTT.

Notes on this clone: The same CDR3 arises from other DNA sequences in this sample as well. The chain combines TRBV29-1 with TRBJ1-2; 7 nucleotides align to TRBD1. The junction had 4 bases not matched to a gene; V was cut back by 4 bases and J by 5 bases. The CDR3 is 12 amino acids. CDR1 and CDR2 (germline): SQVTM, ANQGSEA. For the CDR3, the DNA is TGCAGCGTTGTGGCAGGGGGGTATGGCTACACCTTC. This translates into CSVVAGGYGYTF.

This chain joins TRBV11-2 and TRBJ2-7, with 10 nucleotides matching TRBD1. The V gene's germline CDR1 is SGHAT and CDR2 FQNNGV. CDR3 length: 15 residues. J was trimmed by 3 bases and V by 1 base; bases with no gene match: 3. The CDR3 loop reads CASSLVTGGHYEQYF. CDR3 nucleotide sequence: TGTGCCAGCAGCTTAGTGACAGGGGGCCACTACGAGCAGTACTTC.

V usage is TRBV2 and J usage is TRBJ1-2, with D uncertain. The CDR3 has 14 amino acids. The germline V gene encodes CDR1 SNHLY and CDR2 FYNNEI. Trimming left V 6 bases short and J 0 bases short, with 11 bases between. The CDR3 here is CASSRIDSNYGYTF. In DNA, the CDR3 is TGTGCCAGCAGCCGGATCGATTCTAACTATGGCTACACCTTC.